The 21 T cell receptor beta chains in this list originate from one sample, sequenced in a study of early T cells in non-severe SARS-CoV-2 infection. TCRdb recomputed calls from the 5' RACE reads with MiXCR, one row per CDR3 protein. The sample consists of tens of thousands of distinct CDR3 sequences, roughly 10% of them appearing once. Material: whole blood. The receptors were sampled from an adult who was a healthcare worker with PCR-confirmed SARS-CoV-2 infection or an uninfected control (not recorded which).

Many counts were recorded for this clonotype. The rearrangement uses TRBV3-1 and TRBJ2-1; D unresolved. Germline CDR1 LGHDT, CDR2 YNNKEL (reference sequence). Trimming took off 1 base at V and 8 bases at J, with 3 bases between the two ends. The CDR3 spans 11 residues. CDR3 bases: TGTGCCAGCAGCCAAGGTTATGAGCAGTTCTTC. Translation: CASSQGYEQFF.

The chain links TRBV3-1 to TRBJ2-5, with no clear D. V lost 1 base, J lost 2 bases, and 11 bases lay in between. Germline V gene lookup returns CDR1 LGHDT and CDR2 YNNKEL (reference sequence). The CDR3 totals 15 residues. In nucleotides, the CDR3 is TGTGCCAGCAGCCAAGTTGGGCGGAGACAAGAGACCCAGTACTTC. Protein: CASSQVGRRQETQYF.

This clonotype was detected many times. The chain uses TRBV12-3 or TRBV12-4 and TRBJ1-2, with 9 bases identical to TRBD1. The CDR3 runs 17 residues. J lost 5 bases, V lost 1 base, and 11 bases had no gene match. The CDR3 nucleotides are TGTGCCAGCAGTTTAGGGGTAGGCGGACAGGGGATATATGGCTACACCTTC. Encoded protein: CASSLGVGGQGIYGYTF.

This clonotype was seen a handful of times. The CDR3 loop is CASSPRQGAGMRETQYF. As DNA, the CDR3 is TGTGCCAGCAGCCCAAGACAGGGAGCAGGGATGCGAGAGACCCAGTACTTC. V is TRBV11-2 and J is TRBJ2-5; 7 positions agree with TRBD1. The V gene's germline CDR1 is SGHAT and CDR2 FQNNGV. This CDR3 has 17 residues. Trimming took 5 bases from V and 4 from J; bases not matched to a gene: 16. The full variable domain, with the rest looked up from reference TRBV11-2 and TRBJ2-5, is EAGVAQSPRYKIIEKRQSVAFWCNPISGHATLYWYQQILGQGPKLLIQFQNNGVVDDSQLPKDRFSAERLKGVDSTLKIQPAKLEDSAVYLCASSPRQGAGMRETQYFGPGTRLLVL.

This clonotype was found many times. The chain combines TRBV5-1 with TRBJ2-7, with TRBD1 matching over 8 bases. The V segment lost 4 bases and the J segment 1 base; nucleotides outside the gene matches: 13. Germline loops: CDR1 SGHRS, CDR2 YFSETQ. This CDR3 spans 17 amino acids. This CDR3 is CASSGGRAGQVSYEQYF. The DNA for the CDR3 is TGCGCCAGCAGCGGGGGCCGCGCGGGACAGGTATCCTACGAGCAGTACTTC.

This clonotype was picked up a small number of times. The rearrangement links TRBV29-1 to TRBJ2-3, with TRBD1 identical over 7 bases. Germline trimming cut 3 bases from V and 6 bases from J; bases unmatched to any gene: 6. This CDR3 spans 13 amino acids. CDR1 is SQVTM and CDR2 is ANQGSEA in the germline V gene. The CDR3 region has the DNA TGCAGCGTTGATGGGAAGGGGGCGGATACGCAGTATTTT. Protein: CSVDGKGADTQYF.

This clonotype showed up just a few times. J is TRBJ2-2 and V is TRBV7-9, with D unresolved. With 2 bases removed from V and 4 bases from J, the gap between germline ends came to 11 bases. The V gene's germline CDR1 is SEHNR and CDR2 FQNEAQ (reference sequence). The length of the CDR3 is 15 residues. In nucleotides, the CDR3 is TGTGCCAGCAGCTTAAAGTCAGTCCTCACCGGGGAGCTGTTTTTT. Amino acid sequence: CASSLKSVLTGELFF.

This clonotype showed up many times. The rearrangement uses TRBV10-3 and TRBJ2-5; the match to TRBD2 covers 11 bases. J was trimmed by 1 base and V by 4 bases; bases with no gene match: 2. Germline assignment: CDR1 ENHRY and CDR2 SYGVKD. The CDR3 length is 15 residues. This CDR3 reads CAISGTSGGQETQYF. CDR3 bases: TGTGCCATCAGTGGTACTAGCGGGGGCCAAGAGACCCAGTACTTC.

This clonotype occurred many times. The V and J genes are TRBV4-2 and TRBJ1-4; TRBD1 matches 9 bases. Germline loops: CDR1 LGHNA, CDR2 YNFKEQ. V gave up 3 bases and J gave up 8 bases; unmatched junction bases: 10. The CDR3 covers 16 residues. The CDR3 nucleotides are TGTGCCAGCAGCCAGGGATTCGGACAGGGGTTGGAAAAACTGTTTTTT. This gives the protein CASSQGFGQGLEKLFF.

The genes are TRBV10-3 and TRBJ1-1, with TRBD1 matching over 9 bases. V shed 7 bases, J shed 3 bases, and the junction held 6 bases outside the gene matches. The CDR3 is 14 amino acids. Germline V gives CDR1 ENHRY, CDR2 SYGVKD. This CDR3 is CAINRQGVYTEAFF. Written as DNA, the CDR3 is TGTGCCATCAATAGACAGGGGGTATACACTGAAGCTTTCTTT.

This clonotype was observed many times. This rearrangement joins TRBV6-2 or TRBV6-3 to TRBJ1-5, with D perhaps matching TRBD1 (5 bases). Trimming took 5 bases from V and 6 from J, leaving 17 bases between them. CDR1 MNHEY and CDR2 SVGEGT come from the germline V gene. CDR3 length equals 15 residues. The DNA for the CDR3 is TGTGCCAGCAGTGCGGGGACGACCCGGGCTCAGCCCCAGCATTTT. Translating gives CASSAGTTRAQPQHF.

The J gene is TRBJ1-2, the V gene TRBV5-1; TRBD1 might be the D (6 bases). Between the trimmed V and J ends, which lost 0 bases and 9 bases, there was a span of 12 bases. The CDR3 runs 13 residues. The V gene's germline CDR1 is SGHRS and CDR2 YFSETQ. CDR3 sequence (DNA): TGCGCCAGCAGCTTGGTGGCAGGGGAGAGCTACACCTTC. Protein: CASSLVAGESYTF.

This clonotype has only a few counts. This sequence joins TRBV18 and TRBJ2-7, with D hard to call. CDR1 and CDR2 (germline): KGHSH, LQKENI. Trimming stripped 3 bases from V and 1 base from J, with 7 bases between. This CDR3 contains 13 residues. This chain's CDR3 is CASSPQTSYEQYF. CDR3 DNA sequence: TGTGCCAGCTCACCGCAGACTTCCTACGAGCAGTACTTC.

This clonotype was seen repeatedly, ten times or more. This chain connects TRBV5-1 to TRBJ1-2; a possible D gene is TRBD1 (6 bases). Germline assignment: CDR1 SGHRS and CDR2 YFSETQ. V was cut by 0 bases and J by 6 bases, with 12 bases left in between. The CDR3 runs to 14 residues. The CDR3 protein is CASSLEGQEDGYTF. In DNA, the CDR3 is TGCGCCAGCAGCTTGGAGGGACAAGAGGATGGCTACACCTTC.

This clonotype came up many times. The chain uses TRBV6-2 or TRBV6-3 and TRBJ2-7; maybe TRBD2 (5 bases). CDR3 length equals 14 residues. The V and J ends lost 2 bases and 0 bases respectively, with 8 bases between them. CDR1 and CDR2 from the germline V gene are MNHEY and SVGEGT. The CDR3 region is CASSYRGFSYEQYF. CDR3 nucleotide sequence: TGTGCCAGCAGTTACAGAGGGTTCTCCTACGAGCAGTACTTC.

This clonotype has at least ten counts. An end of the junction differs from the germline gene, which may be a read error. The chain combines TRBV7-7 with TRBJ2-5; either TRBD1 or TRBD2 may supply D (5 bases each). The CDR3 has 13 residues. CDR1 SSHAT and CDR2 FNYEAQ come from the germline V gene (reference sequence). The CDR3 DNA reads as TGTGCTAGCAGTTCTTCCGGGGCAAAGACCCAGTACTTC. Protein: CASSSSGAKTQYF.

The chain joins TRBV30 to TRBJ1-3; D is unresolved. This CDR3 has 13 residues. Germline CDR1 and CDR2: GTSNPN and SVGIG (reference sequence). Trimming left V 3 bases short and J 0 bases short, with 6 bases between. The DNA for the CDR3 is TGTGCCTGGAGCTGGATCTCTGGAAACACCATATATTTT. It specifies CAWSWISGNTIYF.

This clonotype was seen ten or more times. CDR3 bases: TGTGCCAGCAGCTTGGATCAGGGGGTGGGCGAGCAGTACTTC. Translated: CASSLDQGVGEQYF. The chain recombines TRBV5-4 with TRBJ2-7; 7 bases are shared with TRBD1. This CDR3 region has 14 residues. In germline, CDR1 is SGHNT, CDR2 YYREEE (reference sequence). The ends lost 0 bases at V and 6 bases at J; junction bases unmatched: 6.

About this clonotype itself: A read error may account for a junction end that differs from germline. The V and J genes are TRBV6-2 or TRBV6-3 and TRBJ2-3; maybe TRBD2 (5 bases). Germline values: CDR1 MNHEY, CDR2 SVGEGT. The CDR3 contains 15 residues. The CDR3 loop is CVSSYQEVGTDTQYF. The CDR3 DNA reads as TGTGTCAGCAGTTACCAGGAGGTCGGCACAGATACGCAGTATTTT.

This clonotype was found many times. The chain has TRBV7-9 and TRBJ2-3, with a possible D match to TRBD2 (6 bases). The CDR3 covers 13 residues. Germline V gene lookup returns CDR1 SEHNR and CDR2 FQNEAQ (reference sequence). V shed 5 bases and J shed 2 bases, with 8 bases lying between them. The CDR3 DNA reads TGTGCCAGCAGCGGGGGGTTCACAGATACGCAGTATTTT. The encoded protein is CASSGGFTDTQYF.

This clonotype appeared many times. This chain joins TRBV6-1 and TRBJ1-5; D is unclear. Trimming pared 3 bases from V and 8 bases from J, leaving 14 bases between. CDR1 and CDR2 (germline): MNHNS, SASEGT. There are 14 residues in the CDR3. The CDR3 bases are TGTGCCAGCAGTGATGGCACTGATTGGGAGCCCCAGCATTTT. Residues: CASSDGTDWEPQHF.